This note documents a single TCR beta chain sequence. Its specificity is unknown. This entry is derived from a study of early T cells in non-severe SARS-CoV-2 infection. Study information: RNA in bulk from unsorted whole blood was sequenced, and chains were unpaired.

V lost 8 bases to trimming and J lost 5 bases; unmatched junction nucleotides: 7. This CDR3 has 15 amino acids. Unique molecular identifiers were affixed to single, distinct cDNA molecules. TCRdb passed the 5' RACE reads through MiXCR, listing each CDR3 protein once. The sample lists around 50,000 distinct CDR3 sequences; about 12% were seen once. Overall study findings and caveats: Matches to VDJdb favored anti-spike CD8 responses and missed private and CD4 specificities.

The clonotype originates from an adult who was a healthcare worker with PCR-confirmed SARS-CoV-2 infection or an uninfected control (not recorded which). Source material: whole blood. The genes are TRBV12-3 or TRBV12-4 and TRBJ2-2, with 11 bases fitting TRBD2. CDR3 loop: CASSIAGGPTGELFF. DNA of the CDR3: TGTGCCAGCTCTATAGCGGGAGGGCCTACCGGGGAGCTGTTTTTT.